One TCR beta chain is described in this entry. This specimen belongs to a study of blood T cell repertoires in COVID-19. Study information: Sites in the United States, Italy and Spain provided acute and convalescent COVID-19 samples.

Measured with immunoSEQ multiplex PCR; TCRdb has only the in-frame clones, and not every one. The data hold around 78,000 clones, with over 75% observed a single time. After removal of 6 bases from V and 7 bases from J, the junction contained 8 bases not matched to a gene. CDR3 length: 14 residues. CDR1 and CDR2 from the germline V gene are SNHLY and FYNNEI. Sequenced sample: peripheral blood. The TCR sequence derives from a man in his 70s with active or convalescent COVID-19. The V gene is TRBV2, the J gene TRBJ1-5; 8 positions agree with TRBD1. CDR3 coding DNA: TGTGCCAGCAGCCGTCAGGGGGCCGCGCAGCCCCAGCATTTT. It translates to CASSRQGAAQPQHF.